These T cell receptor beta chains were read from a single sample in a study of regulatory T cells in long-lasting Graves disease. TCRdb reprocessed the multiplex PCR reads with MiXCR, giving one entry per CDR3 protein. The sample has around 250,000 distinct CDR3 sequences; around 19% are singletons. This sample was also put to use in a study of T cells in Graves' hyperthyroidism and ophthalmopathy.

The sequencing here drew on peripheral blood mononuclear cells (PBMCs), taken at new diagnosis, from a patient treated with antithyroid drugs. These receptors were collected from a woman under 40 with Graves disease. Both conserved end residues are part of each CDR3. A D gene is named only where the DNA matches it firmly. Clone size is shown for a subset of rows, as once, few, many or a class of expanded clone.

CDR3 protein	CDR3 DNA	V gene	J gene	clone size	D gene
CASSFWDAGGALTDTQYF	TGTGCCAGCAGCTTTTGGGACGCTGGGGGGGCATTGACAGATACGCAGTATTTT	TRBV7-8	TRBJ2-3	many	NA
CASSLEFGNQPQHF	TGTGCCAGCTCACTAGAATTTGGCAATCAGCCCCAGCATTTT	TRBV18	TRBJ1-5	many	NA
CSASGPDRGEPQHF	TGCAGTGCTAGTGGCCCGGACAGGGGTGAGCCCCAGCATTTT	TRBV20-1	TRBJ1-5	many	TRBD1
CASSYSNGGSGELFF	TGTGCCAGCAGTTACTCGAACGGTGGATCCGGGGAGCTGTTTTTT	TRBV6-9	TRBJ2-2	many	NA
CASSEGQAGGTEAFF	TGTGCCAGCAGCGAGGGACAGGCCGGCGGGACTGAAGCTTTCTTT	TRBV9	TRBJ1-1	many	TRBD1
CSVIATNEKLFF	TGCAGCGTGATTGCAACTAATGAAAAACTGTTTTTT	TRBV29-1	TRBJ1-4	many	NA
CSARVVGVPEAFF	TGCAGTGCTAGAGTGGTGGGCGTCCCTGAAGCTTTCTTT	TRBV20-1	TRBJ1-1	NA	NA
CASSMPGTGQSEQYF	TGCGCCAGCAGCATGCCCGGGACAGGTCAGAGCGAGCAGTACTTC	TRBV5-1	TRBJ2-7	many	TRBD1
CASAGTGADNSPLHF	TGTGCCAGTGCTGGAACAGGGGCGGATAATTCACCCCTCCACTTT	TRBV19	TRBJ1-6	NA	TRBD1
CASRWTGGPMNTEAFF	TGTGCCAGCAGATGGACAGGGGGACCCATGAACACTGAAGCTTTCTTT	TRBV2	TRBJ1-1	many	TRBD1
CASSEGPGQGLAEAFF	TGTGCCAGCAGTGAAGGACCGGGACAGGGGCTAGCTGAAGCTTTCTTT	TRBV6-1	TRBJ1-1	many	TRBD1
CASSYPPRGDTQYF	TGTGCCAGCAGTTACCCCCCCCGCGGAGATACGCAGTATTTT	TRBV6-2/TRBV6-3	TRBJ2-3	NA	NA
CASSLRTGTSNEQFF	TGTGCCAGCTCACTGAGGACCGGGACTAGCAATGAGCAGTTCTTC	TRBV18	TRBJ2-1	many	TRBD2
CSALLDTQYF	TGCAGTGCCCTGTTAGATACGCAGTATTTT	TRBV20-1	TRBJ2-3	many	NA
CASSKLGQALLGTEAFF	TGTGCCAGCTCAAAACTCGGACAGGCCCTACTGGGCACTGAAGCTTTCTTT	TRBV18	TRBJ1-1	many	TRBD1
CSARPIQGISNQPQHF	TGCAGTGCTAGGCCGATACAGGGAATAAGCAATCAGCCCCAGCATTTT	TRBV20-1	TRBJ1-5	medium-sized	NA
CASSEPGYEQFF	TGTGCCAGCAGCGAGCCAGGCTATGAGCAGTTCTTC	TRBV9	TRBJ2-1	many	NA
CASSTRGGRNTEAFF	TGTGCCAGCAGCACAAGAGGGGGCAGGAACACTGAAGCTTTCTTT	TRBV11-1	TRBJ1-1	many	TRBD1
CASSLTLAGSYEQYF	TGTGCCAGCAGCTTAACTCTAGCTGGCTCCTACGAGCAGTACTTC	TRBV7-2	TRBJ2-7	many	NA
CASSLAGRGNEKLFF	TGTGCCAGCAGCTTAGCCGGGAGAGGGAATGAAAAACTGTTTTTT	TRBV7-9	TRBJ1-4	many	NA
CASSDRDTQETQYF	TGTGCCAGCAGCGACCGGGACACCCAAGAGACCCAGTACTTC	TRBV5-6	TRBJ2-5	few	NA
CASSLQGATRYGYTF	TGTGCCAGCAGTTTACAGGGGGCGACGCGATATGGCTACACCTTC	TRBV28	TRBJ1-2	NA	TRBD1
CASSQDPTGIYGYTF	TGCGCCAGCAGCCAAGATCCCACAGGAATCTATGGCTACACCTTC	TRBV4-1	TRBJ1-2	NA	NA
CSARRLAGGLNMQYF	TGCAGTGCCCGAAGACTAGCGGGGGGGTTGAATATGCAGTATTTT	TRBV20-1	TRBJ2-3	many	TRBD2
CASSQNTGTRDSPLHF	TGTGCCAGCAGCCAAAATACCGGGACAAGGGATTCACCCCTCCACTTT	TRBV3-1	TRBJ1-6	many	NA
CASSQTDQTGETQYF	TGTGCCAGCAGCCAGACCGACCAGACCGGCGAGACCCAGTACTTC	TRBV4-2	TRBJ2-5	few	NA
CASSPPRGDDNEQFF	TGTGCCAGCAGCCCCCCCCGGGGGGATGACAATGAGCAGTTCTTC	TRBV11-2	TRBJ2-1	NA	TRBD2
CASSLGSGGGRGYTF	TGTGCCAGCAGCCTAGGAAGCGGGGGGGGCCGCGGCTACACCTTC	TRBV3-1	TRBJ1-2	many	NA
CASSPLGGLPYEQYF	TGTGCCAGCTCACCACTTGGGGGACTCCCCTACGAGCAGTACTTC	TRBV18	TRBJ2-7	many	NA
CASSLSGGFIGELFF	TGTGCCAGCAGCTTAAGTGGGGGTTTCATCGGGGAGCTGTTTTTT	TRBV7-9	TRBJ2-2	NA	NA
CASRDGDYTDTQYF	TGTGCCAGCAGGGATGGGGATTACACAGATACGCAGTATTTT	TRBV6-2/TRBV6-3	TRBJ2-3	many	NA
CASSGPVADLNADTQYF	TGTGCCAGCAGTGGTCCGGTGGCTGACCTGAATGCAGATACGCAGTATTTT	TRBV6-1	TRBJ2-3	many	NA
CSATRRPSTDTQYF	TGCAGTGCCACGCGGAGGCCCAGCACAGATACGCAGTATTTT	TRBV20-1	TRBJ2-3	NA	NA
CASRRSGVNTGELFF	TGTGCCAGCAGACGTAGCGGGGTGAACACCGGGGAGCTGTTTTTT	TRBV28	TRBJ2-2	many	TRBD2
CASSESDRDTGELFF	TGCGCCAGCAGTGAGTCGGACAGGGACACCGGGGAGCTGTTTTTT	TRBV6-1	TRBJ2-2	many	TRBD1
CASSPLSYNEQFF	TGTGCCAGCAGCCCCTTATCTTACAATGAGCAGTTCTTC	TRBV11-2	TRBJ2-1	many	NA
CASSGGKVGSPLHF	TGTGCCAGCAGTGGGGGCAAGGTCGGATCACCCCTCCACTTT	TRBV2	TRBJ1-6	many	NA
CASSSRDHPSQYF	TGTGCCAGCAGCTCACGGGACCACCCCTCCCAGTACTTC	TRBV7-9	TRBJ2-7	NA	NA
CASSLSVRGDTEAFF	TGTGCCAGCAGCTTATCCGTACGGGGAGACACTGAAGCTTTCTTT	TRBV7-3	TRBJ1-1	many	NA
CASSSRGEAFF	TGTGCCAGCAGTTCGAGGGGTGAAGCTTTCTTT	TRBV12-3/TRBV12-4	TRBJ1-1	many	NA
CASSLAFQETQYF	TGTGCCAGCAGCTTAGCGTTCCAAGAGACCCAGTACTTC	TRBV7-2	TRBJ2-5	many	NA
CSATPGTGELFF	TGCAGTGCTACCCCTGGGACCGGGGAGCTGTTTTTT	TRBV20-1	TRBJ2-2	few	NA
CASNLRQGTGTDTQYF	TGTGCCAGCAACCTTAGACAGGGCACGGGCACAGATACGCAGTATTTT	TRBV2	TRBJ2-3	many	TRBD1
CASSSFSGANTDTQYF	TGCGCCAGCAGCTCCTTTAGCGGAGCTAACACAGATACGCAGTATTTT	TRBV5-1	TRBJ2-3	many	NA
CASSLSVQGGYEQYF	TGTGCCAGCAGTTTATCGGTACAGGGTGGGTACGAGCAGTACTTC	TRBV27	TRBJ2-7	NA	NA
CSARAKDSQHNSPLHF	TGCAGTGCTAGAGCTAAGGACAGCCAACATAATTCACCCCTCCACTTT	TRBV20-1	TRBJ1-6	many	NA
CASSWGRSSYNSPLHF	TGTGCCAGCAGTTGGGGCCGGAGCTCCTATAATTCACCCCTCCACTTT	TRBV12-3/TRBV12-4	TRBJ1-6	many	NA
CASSLPGRDTQYF	TGTGCCAGCAGCTTACCCGGCAGGGATACGCAGTATTTT	TRBV7-2	TRBJ2-3	many	NA
CASSVQGQDGYTF	TGTGCCAGCAGTGTACAGGGGCAGGATGGCTACACCTTC	TRBV6-1	TRBJ1-2	many	TRBD1
CASSLLARGITDTQYF	TGTGCCAGCAGCTTGTTGGCCAGGGGGATCACAGATACGCAGTATTTT	TRBV5-5	TRBJ2-3	many	TRBD1
CSAGQLGEFF	TGCAGCGCCGGACAGTTAGGGGAATTCTTC	TRBV29-1	TRBJ1-2	many	NA